This entry lists 28 T cell receptor beta chains sequenced from one sample in a study of technical replicates of blood from a handful of donors (dated by TCRdb to about 2017). Receptor amplification or capture employed the immunoSEQ multiplex PCR assay. TCRdb holds this immuneACCESS table with in-frame rearrangements only. Some clones are missing; in checked studies, unresolved V genes explain under half, and the rest has no known cause. The sample table records under 100,000 clones; around 94% of these occur just once. The leading ten clones occupy about 0.27% of the sample. The sequencing sample was made of T cells isolated from PBMCs. Receptors originate from a human donor in good health.

The genes are TRBV5-4 and TRBJ2-2; 11 bases are shared with TRBD2. The CDR3 has 17 residues. Germline CDR1 is SGHNT and CDR2 is YYREEE (reference sequence). V gave up 4 bases and J gave up 6 bases; unmatched junction bases: 11. Here the CDR3 DNA reads TGTGCCAGCAGCCTCCTTAGCGGGGGGGCCGTGGCCGGGGAGCTGTTTTTT. Protein: CASSLLSGGAVAGELFF. The full variable domain, in which reference TRBV5-4 and TRBJ2-2 provide the parts outside the CDR3, is ETGVTQSPTHLIKTRGQQVTLRCSSQSGHNTVSWYQQALGQGPQFIFQYYREEENGRGNFPPRFSGLQFPNYSSELNVNALELDDSALYLCASSLLSGGAVAGELFFGEGSRLTVL.

The rearrangement links TRBV6-1 to TRBJ2-1, with 8 bases identical to TRBD2. The CDR3 totals 16 residues. Germline trimming cut 0 bases from V and 8 bases from J; bases unmatched to any gene: 9. In germline, CDR1 is MNHNS, CDR2 SASEGT. The CDR3, as DNA: TGTGCCAGCAGTGAAGCTACGGGAGGGCCGAGGTATGAGCAGTTCTTC. This codes for CASSEATGGPRYEQFF.

The chain links TRBV7-9 to TRBJ2-7; 8 nucleotides match TRBD2. This CDR3 has 15 residues. The V and J ends lost 2 bases and 6 bases, in that order; junction bases with no gene match: 9. Germline values: CDR1 SEHNR, CDR2 FQNEAQ (reference sequence). The CDR3 DNA is TGTGCCAGCAGCTTAATCAGCGGGAGCCCGGGCGAGCAGTACTTC. This codes for CASSLISGSPGEQYF.

The V gene is TRBV6-5, the J gene TRBJ2-7, with D unclear. This CDR3 is built from 12 residues. V lost 2 bases to trimming and J lost 6 bases, with 8 bases between them. CDR1 is MNHEY and CDR2 is SVGAGI in the germline V gene. The CDR3 DNA sequence: TGTGCCAGCAGTTACCCCCCGTTCGAGCAGTACTTC. Translation gives CASSYPPFEQYF.

V and J are TRBV19 and TRBJ2-7, with no clear D. The germline V gene encodes CDR1 LNHDA and CDR2 SQIVND (reference sequence). This CDR3 region has 10 residues. Trimming cost V 10 bases and J 6 bases, with 10 bases left between them. The CDR3 region has the DNA TGTGCCACTGGAGCGCCCGAGCAGTACTTC. This codes for CATGAPEQYF.

The chain uses TRBV28 and TRBJ1-3; possibly TRBD1 for D (6 bases). V lost 4 bases and J 0 bases, leaving 10 bases between the germline ends. The CDR3 loop spans 15 amino acids. Germline V gene data show CDR1 as MDHEN and CDR2 as SYDVKM. CDR3 region: CASSSTGSSGNTIYF. The CDR3 coding sequence is TGTGCCAGCAGTTCCACAGGGAGCTCTGGAAACACCATATATTTT.

The table lists this clone with a count of one. V gene TRBV11-3 combines with J gene TRBJ2-2; perhaps TRBD2 as D (6 bases). The CDR3 sequence is 16 residues long. Germline CDR1 reads SGHNT; CDR2 reads YENEEA. V was cut by 1 base and J by 6 bases, with 15 bases left in between. The CDR3 bases are TGTGCCAGCAGCTTAGGGGTAGCGGAAAAAGCCGGGGAGCTGTTTTTT. This codes for CASSLGVAEKAGELFF.

This clone was seen only a few times. The chain links TRBV2 to TRBJ1-6; D may be TRBD1 (6 bases). The V gene's germline CDR1 is SNHLY and CDR2 FYNNEI. V was pared by 4 bases and J by 7 bases, with 11 bases between. This CDR3 region has 14 residues. The CDR3 nucleotides read TGTGCCAGCAGTGCTGGGGGCAGGAATTCACCCCTCCACTTT. It codes for CASSAGGRNSPLHF. The full variable domain, rest sourced from reference TRBV2 and TRBJ1-6, is EPEVTQTPSHQVTQMGQEVILRCVPISNHLYFYWYRQILGQKVEFLVSFYNNEISEKSEIFDDQFSVERPDGSNFTLKIRSTKLEDSAMYFCASSAGGRNSPLHFGNGTRLTVT.

This chain links TRBV18 with TRBJ2-1, with 10 bases fitting TRBD2. The CDR3 spans 15 residues. Trimming removed 3 bases from V and 8 bases from J; junction bases left unmatched: 7. From germline, CDR1 is KGHSH and CDR2 LQKENI. This CDR3 reads CASSPSGRATDEQFF. CDR3 nucleotide sequence: TGTGCCAGCTCACCGAGCGGGAGGGCCACGGATGAGCAGTTCTTC. Supplemented by reference TRBV18 and TRBJ2-1, the full variable domain reads NAGVMQNPRHLVRRRGQEARLRCSPMKGHSHVYWYRQLPEEGLKFMVYLQKENIIDESGMPKERFSAEFPKEGPSILRIQQVVRGDSAAYFCASSPSGRATDEQFFGPGTRLTVL.

The chain links TRBV27 to TRBJ2-1; D call uncertain. Germline assignment: CDR1 MNHEY and CDR2 SMNVEV (reference sequence). The V end was cut by 3 bases, the J end by 0 bases, with 6 bases between. CDR3 size: 14 residues. The CDR3 bases are TGTGCCAGCAGTTTGGCCAGCTCCTACAATGAGCAGTTCTTC. Amino acids: CASSLASSYNEQFF.

The rearrangement uses TRBV4-1 and TRBJ1-5; a weak D match, TRBD1 (5 bases). The CDR3 has 15 residues. V lost 1 base and J 7 bases, leaving 14 bases between the germline ends. Germline values: CDR1 MGHRA, CDR2 YSYEKL. CDR3 loop: CASSQGGREGQPQHF. As DNA, the CDR3 is TGCGCCAGCAGCCAAGGTGGCAGGGAAGGGCAGCCCCAGCATTTT.

This clone was observed a handful of times. The J gene is TRBJ1-1, the V gene TRBV5-6; a weak D match, TRBD1 (6 bases). Germline values: CDR1 SGHDT, CDR2 YYEEEE. This CDR3 has 17 residues. The V end was cut by 0 bases, the J end by 0 bases, with 15 bases between. DNA for the CDR3: TGTGCCAGCAGCTTGGTTCGGGACAAGAGGATGAACACTGAAGCTTTCTTT. It specifies CASSLVRDKRMNTEAFF.

The chain joins TRBV9 to TRBJ2-7; D might be TRBD1 (6 bases). The CDR3 has 15 residues. The V gene's germline CDR1 is SGDLS and CDR2 YYNGEE. V lost 3 bases and J lost 3, with 16 bases in between. CDR3 DNA sequence: TGTGCCAGCAGCGAGGCCCCACAGGGAAACTACGAGCAGTACTTC. Translating gives CASSEAPQGNYEQYF.

The chain links TRBV28 to TRBJ2-5, with D possibly TRBD2 on 6 matching bases. From germline, CDR1 is MDHEN and CDR2 SYDVKM. The CDR3 extends over 16 amino acids. Between the trimmed V and J ends, which lost 6 bases and 3 bases, there was a span of 20 bases. CDR3 DNA: TGTGCCAGCAGGGAGGGACTTGGAGGGAGAGAAGAGACCCAGTACTTC. Translated: CASREGLGGREETQYF.

The V call is TRBV27, the J call TRBJ1-1; 9 bases agree with TRBD1. Losses at the gene ends were 5 bases for V and 1 base for J; bases not matched to a gene: 5. Germline CDR1 is MNHEY and CDR2 is SMNVEV (reference sequence). The CDR3 runs to 15 residues. The CDR3, as DNA: TGTGCCAGCAGTCCCCACAGGGGGCCGAACACTGAAGCTTTCTTT. Its protein product is CASSPHRGPNTEAFF.

The chain couples TRBV15 to TRBJ1-1; D call uncertain. Germline CDR1 and CDR2: LNHNV and YYDKDF (reference sequence). This CDR3 contains 15 residues. The V end lost 1 base, the J end lost 3 bases, and 12 bases lay between the germline ends. In DNA form, the CDR3 reads TGTGCCACCAGCAGAGTGGGGAGGGAGTACACTGAAGCTTTCTTT. This encodes CATSRVGREYTEAFF.

The genes are TRBV29-1 and TRBJ2-3, with 9 bases lining up with TRBD2. CDR3 size: 17 residues. The ends lost 6 bases at V and 0 bases at J; junction bases unmatched: 13. The V gene's germline CDR1 is SQVTM and CDR2 ANQGSEA. The CDR3 region has the DNA TGCAGCGTGCTCAGCGGGGGGCGACATCGTAGCACAGATACGCAGTATTTT. Translating gives CSVLSGGRHRSTDTQYF.

This clone has just one count. J is TRBJ2-3 and V is TRBV5-4, with D perhaps TRBD1 (5 bases). Per germline, CDR1 SGHNT and CDR2 YYREEE (reference sequence). Trimming cost V 4 bases and J 4 bases, with 13 bases left between them. The CDR3 is 14 amino acids. The CDR3 region has the DNA TGTGCCAGCAGCCACCCTAAAGGGGCAGATACGCAGTATTTT. This gives the protein CASSHPKGADTQYF.

This clone has a single count. V is TRBV27 and J is TRBJ2-7; unclear D gene. Trimming took off 5 bases at V and 6 bases at J, with 20 bases between the two ends. The CDR3 consists of 15 residues. Germline CDR1 reads MNHEY; CDR2 reads SMNVEV (reference sequence). The CDR3 loop reads CASSRNRSGMSEQYF. The CDR3 nucleotides are TGTGCCAGCAGTCGGAATAGGAGTGGAATGAGCGAGCAGTACTTC.

The chain is built from TRBV30 and TRBJ2-2; no clear D. This CDR3 region has 14 residues. Trimming took 4 bases from V and 7 from J, leaving 16 bases between them. From germline, CDR1 is GTSNPN and CDR2 SVGIG (reference sequence). CDR3 region: CAWTPAARSGELFF. DNA of the CDR3: TGTGCCTGGACCCCTGCAGCGAGAAGCGGGGAGCTGTTTTTT.

This clone appeared a few times. The chain joins TRBV18 to TRBJ2-4, with D possibly TRBD2 on 5 matching bases. V lost 3 bases to trimming and J lost 8 bases, with 5 bases between them. The CDR3 spans 11 residues. CDR1 and CDR2 from the germline V gene are KGHSH and LQKENI. The CDR3 loop reads CASSPGDIQYF. The CDR3 DNA follows: TGTGCCAGCTCACCGGGAGACATTCAGTACTTC. Based on the CDR3 plus reference TRBV18 and TRBJ2-4, the full variable domain is NAGVMQNPRHLVRRRGQEARLRCSPMKGHSHVYWYRQLPEEGLKFMVYLQKENIIDESGMPKERFSAEFPKEGPSILRIQQVVRGDSAAYFCASSPGDIQYFGAGTRLSVL.

The chain is built from TRBV19 and TRBJ2-1; no firm D call. Germline CDR1 reads LNHDA; CDR2 reads SQIVND (reference sequence). V dropped 3 bases and J dropped 7 bases, with 7 bases sitting between them. The CDR3 is made up of 12 amino acids. The DNA of the CDR3 is TGTGCCAGTAGTATTCAGGAAAATGAGCAGTTCTTC. Residues: CASSIQENEQFF. The whole variable domain, filled in from reference TRBV19 and TRBJ2-1, reads DGGITQSPKYLFRKEGQNVTLSCEQNLNHDAMYWYRQDPGQGLRLIYYSQIVNDFQKGDIAEGYSVSREKKESFPLTVTSAQKNPTAFYLCASSIQENEQFFGPGTRLTVL.

This sequence joins TRBV18 and TRBJ2-3; 14 nucleotides line up with TRBD2. This CDR3 has 16 residues. Germline CDR1 and CDR2: KGHSH and LQKENI. V trimming: 0 bases; J trimming: 8 bases; junction bases outside the gene matches: 4. CDR3 loop: CASSPPGLAGVGTQYF. The CDR3 DNA reads TGTGCCAGCTCACCACCGGGACTAGCGGGAGTGGGTACGCAGTATTTT.

V is TRBV30 and J is TRBJ2-1; TRBD2 agrees at 8 bases. Looked up from germline, CDR1 is GTSNPN and CDR2 is SVGIG (reference sequence). The CDR3 length is 14 residues. J gave up 7 bases and V 3 bases, and 8 bases lay outside the gene matches. The CDR3 sequence: CAWSGGGSLNEQFF. The CDR3 DNA is TGTGCCTGGAGCGGGGGGGGTAGTTTAAATGAGCAGTTCTTC.

The chain is built from TRBV5-1 and TRBJ2-7; 7 bases line up with TRBD1. CDR1 and CDR2 (germline): SGHRS, YFSETQ. V was clipped by 2 bases and J by 1 base; unmatched bases: 6. The CDR3 totals 15 residues. The CDR3 nucleotides are TGCGCCAGCAGCTTATCCAACAGGGGTTCCTACGAGCAGTACTTC. As protein: CASSLSNRGSYEQYF.

The rearrangement joins TRBV10-1 to TRBJ2-7; 9 bases fit TRBD1. Germline V CDR1 and CDR2: WNHNN, SYGVQD (reference sequence). Trimming took 0 bases from V and 3 from J; bases not matched to a gene: 3. This CDR3 comprises 15 residues. The CDR3 protein is CASSESTGQGYEQYF. The CDR3 coding sequence is TGCGCCAGCAGTGAGTCGACGGGACAGGGCTACGAGCAGTACTTC.

In its sample, this clone was seen once. The DNA for the CDR3 is TGTGCCAGCAGCTTAGAGGGAGGGGTTGACTACACCTTC. The encoded protein is CASSLEGGVDYTF. The V gene is TRBV7-9, the J gene TRBJ1-2; D might be TRBD1 (5 bases). CDR3 length: 13 residues. V gave up 1 base and J gave up 10 bases, with 13 bases separating them. Looked up from germline, CDR1 is SEHNR and CDR2 is FQNEAQ (reference sequence).

The chain uses TRBV6-5 and TRBJ1-2; D perhaps matches TRBD1 (5 bases). This CDR3 region has 14 residues. The germline V gene encodes CDR1 MNHEY and CDR2 SVGAGI. V lost 6 bases, J lost 0 bases, and 11 bases lay in between. The CDR3 DNA is TGTGCCAGCAGCCCATCGGGGGCTAACTATGGCTACACCTTC. Its protein product is CASSPSGANYGYTF.